One and the same sample provided the 19 T cell receptor beta chains below, sequenced in a study of cytomegalovirus exposure and HLA in healthy donors. Some clones are missing from TCRdb's copy, which holds only in-frame ones; the method was immunoSEQ multiplex PCR. The sample includes about 240,000 clones, 86% seen only once; the top ten take roughly 1.2%. Sample: PBMCs. The receptors here all came from a woman aged 25 to 39 in good health and CMV-seropositive.

This rearrangement joins TRBV4-2 to TRBJ1-1; 7 nucleotides agree with TRBD1. The CDR3 extends over 16 amino acids. CDR1 and CDR2 from the germline V gene are LGHNA and YNFKEQ. V shed 1 base, J shed 0 bases, and the junction held 5 bases outside the gene matches. For the CDR3, the DNA is TGTGCCAGCAGCCAAGCCCACGGACAGGTGAACACTGAAGCTTTCTTT. It is translated as CASSQAHGQVNTEAFF.

This rearrangement joins TRBV5-4 to TRBJ2-7; 8 bases line up with TRBD1. CDR3 length: 15 amino acids. J gave up 7 bases and V 0 bases, and 9 bases lay outside the gene matches. Germline V CDR1 and CDR2: SGHNT, YYREEE (reference sequence). Here the CDR3 reads CASSLVMQGAREQYF. The CDR3 DNA is TGTGCCAGCAGCTTGGTTATGCAGGGGGCCCGGGAGCAGTACTTC. Looking up the rest from reference TRBV5-4 and TRBJ2-7 gives the full variable domain: ETGVTQSPTHLIKTRGQQVTLRCSSQSGHNTVSWYQQALGQGPQFIFQYYREEENGRGNFPPRFSGLQFPNYSSELNVNALELDDSALYLCASSLVMQGAREQYFGPGTRLTVT.

The chain employs TRBV6-1 and TRBJ2-7; 10 positions agree with TRBD1. Germline V gene lookup returns CDR1 MNHNS and CDR2 SASEGT. The CDR3 has 14 amino acids. The J segment lost 4 bases and the V segment lost 5 bases, leaving 5 bases of the junction unmatched. The CDR3 loop is CASSSRQGAYEQYF. The CDR3 DNA follows: TGTGCCAGCAGTTCAAGACAGGGGGCATACGAGCAGTACTTC.

The chain couples TRBV29-1 to TRBJ1-2; D is possibly TRBD1 (5 bases). Germline CDR1 and CDR2: SQVTM and ANQGSEA. The germline V and J ends were trimmed by 4 bases and 4 bases, with 16 bases remaining between them. The CDR3 is 14 amino acids. CDR3 amino acids: CSVVGRVRPYGYTF. For the CDR3, the DNA is TGCAGCGTTGTCGGCAGGGTTAGGCCCTATGGCTACACCTTC.

The rearrangement joins TRBV7-6 to TRBJ2-7; D is possibly TRBD1 (5 bases). The CDR3 runs to 13 residues. Trimming took 0 bases from V and 7 from J, leaving 10 bases between them. From germline, CDR1 is SGHVS and CDR2 FNYEAQ. The CDR3 region is CASSLARTLEQYF. The DNA of the CDR3 is TGTGCCAGCAGCTTAGCGCGGACATTAGAGCAGTACTTC.

This chain uses TRBV5-1 with TRBJ2-6; 7 bases line up with TRBD1. Germline V gene data show CDR1 as SGHRS and CDR2 as YFSETQ. V gave up 3 bases and J gave up 15 bases; unmatched junction bases: 21. The CDR3 runs to 17 residues. The CDR3 here is CASSSGTVYSGAKDLTF. As DNA, the CDR3 is TGCGCCAGCAGCTCCGGGACAGTTTACTCTGGGGCCAAAGACCTGACTTTC. Together with reference TRBV5-1 and TRBJ2-6, the CDR3 gives the full variable domain: KAGVTQTPRYLIKTRGQQVTLSCSPISGHRSVSWYQQTPGQGLQFLFEYFSETQRNKGNFPGRFSGRQFSNSRSEMNVSTLELGDSALYLCASSSGTVYSGAKDLTFGAGSRLTVL.

The V and J genes are TRBV30 and TRBJ1-1; a weak D match, TRBD1 (6 bases). The germline CDR1 and CDR2 sequences are GTSNPN and SVGIG (reference sequence). The CDR3 length is 13 residues. V lost 2 bases, J lost 3 bases, and 10 bases lay in between. The CDR3 DNA sequence: TGTGCCTGGAGTCTTAGGGGGTACACTGAAGCTTTCTTT. Translation: CAWSLRGYTEAFF.

This chain joins TRBV5-1 and TRBJ2-1; 7 bases align to TRBD2. The CDR3 runs 15 residues. Per germline, CDR1 SGHRS and CDR2 YFSETQ. The V and J ends lost 0 bases and 3 bases, in that order; junction bases with no gene match: 3. The CDR3 loop is CASSLGLAVYNEQFF. The CDR3 bases are TGCGCCAGCAGCTTGGGACTAGCCGTCTACAATGAGCAGTTCTTC. Looking up the rest from reference TRBV5-1 and TRBJ2-1 gives the full variable domain: KAGVTQTPRYLIKTRGQQVTLSCSPISGHRSVSWYQQTPGQGLQFLFEYFSETQRNKGNFPGRFSGRQFSNSRSEMNVSTLELGDSALYLCASSLGLAVYNEQFFGPGTRLTVL.

The V gene is TRBV4-1, the J gene TRBJ2-7; the D gene is possibly TRBD2 (5 bases). CDR1 and CDR2 (germline): MGHRA, YSYEKL. V gave up 1 base and J gave up 2 bases, with 12 bases separating them. The CDR3 consists of 15 residues. CDR3 in DNA: TGCGCCAGCAGCCAAGGCGAGGACGGGACCTACGAGCAGTACTTC. Translated, it gives CASSQGEDGTYEQYF.

The CDR3 DNA reads TGTGCCACCGAAGACAGGGGGTACACTGAAGCTTTCTTT. Protein: CATEDRGYTEAFF. The chain is built from TRBV10-3 and TRBJ1-1; 9 bases are a match to TRBD1. The CDR3 loop spans 13 amino acids. Germline values: CDR1 ENHRY, CDR2 SYGVKD. Trimming cost V 10 bases and J 3 bases; bases outside gene matches: 6.

The chain employs TRBV5-1 and TRBJ1-2, with D maybe TRBD1 (5 bases). Deletions cut 4 bases from V and 7 bases from J, with 20 bases between. There are 15 residues in the CDR3. Germline loops: CDR1 SGHRS, CDR2 YFSETQ. CDR3 in amino acids: CASSHNSPGLGGYTF. The CDR3 coding sequence is TGCGCCAGCAGCCATAACAGTCCAGGGCTAGGTGGCTACACCTTC.

The chain combines TRBV9 with TRBJ2-7, with 7 bases matching TRBD2. CDR1 is SGDLS and CDR2 is YYNGEE in the germline V gene. This CDR3 has 14 residues. V was pared by 0 bases and J by 5 bases, with 5 bases of the junction left unmatched. The CDR3 is CASSVVGREDEQYF. DNA for the CDR3: TGTGCCAGCAGCGTAGTGGGGAGGGAAGACGAGCAGTACTTC.

This clone has just a few counts. J is TRBJ1-2 and V is TRBV2, with 11 positions matching TRBD1. Germline V CDR1 and CDR2: SNHLY, FYNNEI. V shed 7 bases, J shed 2 bases, and the junction held 3 bases outside the gene matches. The CDR3 runs 14 residues. The CDR3 is CASKGDRGNYGYTF. The CDR3 coding sequence is TGTGCCAGCAAGGGGGACAGGGGGAACTATGGCTACACCTTC.

This chain joins TRBV9 and TRBJ2-2; TRBD2 matches at 7 bases. CDR3 length: 18 amino acids. The J segment lost 3 bases and the V segment lost 2 bases, leaving 13 bases of the junction unmatched. Per the germline V gene, CDR1 is SGDLS and CDR2 is YYNGEE. Here the CDR3 DNA reads TGTGCCAGCAGCGTCGGGCTAGCGGCCTCACCCGACACCGGGGAGCTGTTTTTT. Its translation: CASSVGLAASPDTGELFF.

In its sample, this clone was seen a few times. This chain links TRBV7-9 with TRBJ1-2; no clear D. Deletions cut 3 bases from V and 7 bases from J, with 12 bases between. Germline V lookup: CDR1 SEHNR, CDR2 FQNEAQ (reference sequence). The CDR3 has 13 amino acids. The CDR3 nucleotides read TGTGCCAGCAGCTTGGGCCGAATCGTTGGCTACACCTTC. The encoded protein is CASSLGRIVGYTF.

The V call is TRBV7-7, the J call TRBJ2-5; D might be TRBD2 (6 bases). The V end lost 3 bases, the J end lost 13 bases, and 18 bases lay between the germline ends. This CDR3 has 13 amino acids. Per germline, CDR1 SSHAT and CDR2 FNYEAQ (reference sequence). The CDR3 nucleotides are TGTGCCAGCAGCTTTCCCCCGGGACTTAACCGGTACTTC. Amino acid sequence: CASSFPPGLNRYF. The full variable domain, rest sourced from reference TRBV7-7 and TRBJ2-5, is GAGVSQSPRYKVTKRGQDVTLRCDPISSHATLYWYQQALGQGPEFLTYFNYEAQPDKSGLPSDRFSAERPEGSISTLTIQRTEQRDSAMYRCASSFPPGLNRYFGPGTRLLVL.

The chain recombines TRBV25-1 with TRBJ1-4; no reliable D call. CDR1 is MGHDK and CDR2 is SYGVNS in the germline V gene. The CDR3 has 14 amino acids. V gave up 7 bases and J gave up 2 bases, with 11 bases separating them. The CDR3 region is CASTGPSTNEKLFF. DNA of the CDR3: TGTGCCAGCACTGGGCCCTCCACTAATGAAAAACTGTTTTTT.

The chain combines TRBV28 with TRBJ2-7; 9 bases agree with TRBD1. V trimming: 6 bases; J trimming: 3 bases; junction bases outside the gene matches: 9. CDR1 is MDHEN and CDR2 is SYDVKM in the germline V gene. There are 15 residues in the CDR3. DNA of the CDR3: TGTGCCAGCAGCTCTGCCGGGACAGGGTTCTACGAGCAGTACTTC. Protein product: CASSSAGTGFYEQYF. The entire variable domain, with the rest obtained from reference TRBV28 and TRBJ2-7, is as follows: DVKVTQSSRYLVKRTGEKVFLECVQDMDHENMFWYRQDPGLGLRLIYFSYDVKMKEKGDIPEGYSVSREKKERFSLILESASTNQTSMYLCASSSAGTGFYEQYFGPGTRLTVT.

The CDR3 bases are TGTGCCAGCAGCCCTGGGACAACTGAAGCTTTCTTT. The encoded protein is CASSPGTTEAFF. The V and J genes are TRBV5-8 and TRBJ1-1; TRBD1 is a possible D gene (6 bases). The CDR3 has 12 amino acids. Germline loops: CDR1 SGHTS, CDR2 YDEGEE. Trimming pared 4 bases from V and 5 bases from J, leaving 9 bases between. The full variable domain, its missing parts supplied by reference TRBV5-8 and TRBJ1-1, is EAGVTQSPTHLIKTRGQQATLRCSPISGHTSVYWYQQALGLGLQFLLWYDEGEERNRGNFPPRFSGRQFPNYSSELNVNALELEDSALYLCASSPGTTEAFFGQGTRLTVV.